This is a list of T cell receptor beta chains from one sample in a study of memory CD4+ T cells and cytomegalovirus serostatus. TCRdb's copy holds only in-frame clones and misses some; the assay was immunoSEQ multiplex PCR. The profile shows around 33,000 clones, about three quarters of them singletons. Sequencing used memory CD4+ T cells from blood. These receptors all come from an adult in good health and CMV-seronegative. Some clones in this sample may be carry-over from other donors' samples. Both conserved end residues are part of each CDR3. Each record gives: D gene, clone size, V gene, J gene, CDR3 protein, CDR3 DNA. The D gene is left open where the match is weak. Where a row states a size, it is once, few, many or the class of an expanded clone; other rows omit it.

d_call: TRBD1; clone_size: -; v_call: TRBV9; j_call: TRBJ2-7; cdr3_aa: CASSISGQGNEQYF; cdr3_nt: TGTGCCAGCAGCATATCGGGACAGGGGAACGAGCAGTACTTC
d_call: -; clone_size: once; v_call: TRBV9; j_call: TRBJ1-3; cdr3_aa: CASSSQALSGNTIYF; cdr3_nt: TGTGCCAGCAGCTCACAGGCCCTCTCTGGAAACACCATATATTTT
d_call: TRBD2; clone_size: few; v_call: TRBV29-1; j_call: TRBJ2-5; cdr3_aa: CSVEGGGLAAGGTQYF; cdr3_nt: TGCAGCGTTGAGGGGGGTGGACTAGCGGCTGGAGGGACCCAGTACTTC
d_call: -; clone_size: -; v_call: TRBV5-1; j_call: TRBJ2-7; cdr3_aa: CASSQQTSSEQYF; cdr3_nt: TGCGCCAGCAGTCAGCAGACGAGCTCCGAGCAGTACTTC
d_call: -; clone_size: -; v_call: TRBV6-1; j_call: TRBJ1-1; cdr3_aa: CASRGGVAEAFF; cdr3_nt: TGTGCCAGCCGGGGGGGGGTAGCTGAAGCTTTCTTT
d_call: -; clone_size: -; v_call: TRBV10-2; j_call: TRBJ2-7; cdr3_aa: CASSPPRGGSEQYF; cdr3_nt: TGCGCCAGCAGCCCCCCCAGGGGGGGCAGCGAGCAGTACTTC
d_call: -; clone_size: -; v_call: TRBV4-3; j_call: TRBJ1-2; cdr3_aa: CASSQDMGAANYGYTF; cdr3_nt: TGCGCCAGCAGCCAAGATATGGGGGCGGCTAACTATGGCTACACCTTC
d_call: TRBD1; clone_size: -; v_call: TRBV5-1; j_call: TRBJ1-5; cdr3_aa: CASSYDRASDQPQHF; cdr3_nt: TGCGCCAGCAGTTACGACAGGGCCTCAGATCAGCCCCAGCATTTT
d_call: -; clone_size: -; v_call: TRBV20-1; j_call: TRBJ2-7; cdr3_aa: CSGWRGGEQYF; cdr3_nt: TGCAGTGGCTGGAGGGGGGGCGAGCAGTACTTC
d_call: -; clone_size: -; v_call: TRBV27; j_call: TRBJ2-6; cdr3_aa: CASSFGGSGANVLTF; cdr3_nt: TGTGCCAGCAGTTTTGGGGGCTCTGGGGCCAACGTCCTGACTTTC
d_call: TRBD2; clone_size: -; v_call: TRBV10-2; j_call: TRBJ2-1; cdr3_aa: CASSESGTIRNEQFF; cdr3_nt: TGCGCCAGCAGTGAGTCCGGGACTATCCGAAATGAGCAGTTCTTC
d_call: TRBD1; clone_size: -; v_call: TRBV11-3; j_call: TRBJ2-5; cdr3_aa: CASSLEGQPGETQYF; cdr3_nt: TGTGCCAGCAGCTTAGAGGGACAGCCAGGGGAGACCCAGTACTTC